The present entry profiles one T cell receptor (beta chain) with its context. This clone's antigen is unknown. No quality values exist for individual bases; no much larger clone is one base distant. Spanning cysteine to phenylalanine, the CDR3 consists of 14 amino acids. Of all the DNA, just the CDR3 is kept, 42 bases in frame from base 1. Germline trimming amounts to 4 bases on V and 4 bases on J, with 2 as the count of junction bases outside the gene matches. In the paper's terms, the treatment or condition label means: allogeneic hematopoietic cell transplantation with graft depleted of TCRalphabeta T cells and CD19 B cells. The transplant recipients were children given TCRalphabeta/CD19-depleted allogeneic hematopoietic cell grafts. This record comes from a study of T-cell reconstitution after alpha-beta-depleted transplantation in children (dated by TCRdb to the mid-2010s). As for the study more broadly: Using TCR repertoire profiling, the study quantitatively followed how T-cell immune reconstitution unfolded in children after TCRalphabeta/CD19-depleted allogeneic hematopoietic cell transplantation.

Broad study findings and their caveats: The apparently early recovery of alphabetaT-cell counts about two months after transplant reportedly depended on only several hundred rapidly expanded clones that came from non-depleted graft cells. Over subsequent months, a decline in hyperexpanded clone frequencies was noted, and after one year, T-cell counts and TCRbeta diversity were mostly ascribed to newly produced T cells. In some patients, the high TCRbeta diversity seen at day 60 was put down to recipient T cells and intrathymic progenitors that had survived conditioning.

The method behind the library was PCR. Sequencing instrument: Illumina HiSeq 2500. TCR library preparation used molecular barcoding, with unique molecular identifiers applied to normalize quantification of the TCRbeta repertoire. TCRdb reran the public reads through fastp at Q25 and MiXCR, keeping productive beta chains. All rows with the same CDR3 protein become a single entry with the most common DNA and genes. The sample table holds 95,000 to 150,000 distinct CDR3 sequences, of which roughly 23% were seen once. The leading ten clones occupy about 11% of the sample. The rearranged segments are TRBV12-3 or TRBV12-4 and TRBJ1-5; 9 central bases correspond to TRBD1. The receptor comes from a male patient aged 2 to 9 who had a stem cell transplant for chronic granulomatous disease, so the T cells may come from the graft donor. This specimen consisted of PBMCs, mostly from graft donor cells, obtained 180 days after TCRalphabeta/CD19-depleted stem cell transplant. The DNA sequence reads TGTGCCAGCAGTTGGGGACAGGGAAATCAGCCCCAGCATTTT. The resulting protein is CASSWGQGNQPQHF.